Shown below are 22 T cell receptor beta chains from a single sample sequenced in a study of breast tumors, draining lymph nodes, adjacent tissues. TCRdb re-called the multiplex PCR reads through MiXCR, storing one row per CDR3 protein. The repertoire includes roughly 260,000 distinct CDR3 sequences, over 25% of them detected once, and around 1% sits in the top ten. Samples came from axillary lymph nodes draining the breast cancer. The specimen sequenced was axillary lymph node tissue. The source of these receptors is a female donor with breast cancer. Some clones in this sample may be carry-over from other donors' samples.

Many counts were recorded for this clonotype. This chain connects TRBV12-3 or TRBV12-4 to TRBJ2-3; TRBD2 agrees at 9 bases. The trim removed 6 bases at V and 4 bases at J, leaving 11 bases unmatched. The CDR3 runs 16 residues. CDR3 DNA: TGTGCCAGCAGCAGCTCAGCGGGAGGATTCGCAGATACGCAGTATTTT. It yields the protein CASSSSAGGFADTQYF.

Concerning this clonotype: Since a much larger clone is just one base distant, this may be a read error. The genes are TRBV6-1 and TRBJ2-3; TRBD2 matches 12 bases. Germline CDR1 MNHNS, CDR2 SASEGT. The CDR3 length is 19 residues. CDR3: CASSSRTSGTRMSTGTQYF. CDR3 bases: TGTGCCAGCAGCTCTCGGACTAGCGGGACCCGCATGAGCACAGGTACGCAGTATTTT.

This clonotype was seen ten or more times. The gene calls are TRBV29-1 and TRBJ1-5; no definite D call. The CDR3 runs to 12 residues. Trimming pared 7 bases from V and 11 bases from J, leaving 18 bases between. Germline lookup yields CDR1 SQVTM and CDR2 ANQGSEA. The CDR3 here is CSAHLAGQAQHF. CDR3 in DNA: TGCAGCGCCCATCTCGCTGGCCAGGCCCAGCATTTT. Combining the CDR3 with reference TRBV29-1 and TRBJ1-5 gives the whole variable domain SAVISQKPSRDICQRGTSLTIQCQVDSQVTMMFWYRQQPGQSLTLIATANQGSEATYESGFVIDKFPISRPNLTFSTLTVSNMSPEDSSIYLCSAHLAGQAQHFGDGTRLSIL.

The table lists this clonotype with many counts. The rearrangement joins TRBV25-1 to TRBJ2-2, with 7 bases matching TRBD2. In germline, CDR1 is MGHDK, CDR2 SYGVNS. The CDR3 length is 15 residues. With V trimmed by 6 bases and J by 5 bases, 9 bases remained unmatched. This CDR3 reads CASSKGLVRTGELFF. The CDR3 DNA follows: TGTGCCAGCAGCAAAGGACTAGTTAGGACCGGGGAGCTGTTTTTT.

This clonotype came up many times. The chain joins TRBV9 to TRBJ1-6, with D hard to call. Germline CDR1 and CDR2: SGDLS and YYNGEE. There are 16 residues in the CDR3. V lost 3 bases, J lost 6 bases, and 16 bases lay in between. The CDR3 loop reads CASSASKLGGNSPLHF. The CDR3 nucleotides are TGTGCCAGCAGCGCTAGTAAACTCGGAGGTAATTCACCCCTCCACTTT.

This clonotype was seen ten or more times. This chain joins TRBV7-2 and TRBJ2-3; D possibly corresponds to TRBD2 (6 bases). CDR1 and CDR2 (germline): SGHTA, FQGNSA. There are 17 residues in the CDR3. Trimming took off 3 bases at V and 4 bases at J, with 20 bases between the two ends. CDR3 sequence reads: CASSLGTSKEGADTQYF. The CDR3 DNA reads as TGTGCCAGCAGCTTGGGCACGTCCAAGGAGGGCGCAGATACGCAGTATTTT.

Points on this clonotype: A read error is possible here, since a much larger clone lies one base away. In DNA, the CDR3 is TGTGCCAGCACCAAACAGACAGGGTCCTACGAGCAGTACTTC. Protein: CASTKQTGSYEQYF. V is TRBV6-1 and J is TRBJ2-7; 7 bases line up with TRBD1. J gave up 1 base and V 7 bases, and 7 bases lay outside the gene matches. The V gene's germline CDR1 is MNHNS and CDR2 SASEGT. The CDR3 runs 14 residues.

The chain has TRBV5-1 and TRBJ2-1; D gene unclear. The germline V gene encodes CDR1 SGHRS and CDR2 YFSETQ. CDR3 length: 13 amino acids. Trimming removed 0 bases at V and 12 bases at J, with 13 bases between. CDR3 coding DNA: TGCGCCAGCAGCTTGGCCGTTCGGAAATGGCAGTTCTTC. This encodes CASSLAVRKWQFF.

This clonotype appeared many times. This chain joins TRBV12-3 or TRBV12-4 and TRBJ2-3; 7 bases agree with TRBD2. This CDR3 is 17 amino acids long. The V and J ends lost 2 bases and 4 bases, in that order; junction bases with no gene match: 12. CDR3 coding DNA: TGTGCCAGCAGTTTAAGGTCAGGCGGGAGTAGGCCAGATACGCAGTATTTT. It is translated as CASSLRSGGSRPDTQYF.

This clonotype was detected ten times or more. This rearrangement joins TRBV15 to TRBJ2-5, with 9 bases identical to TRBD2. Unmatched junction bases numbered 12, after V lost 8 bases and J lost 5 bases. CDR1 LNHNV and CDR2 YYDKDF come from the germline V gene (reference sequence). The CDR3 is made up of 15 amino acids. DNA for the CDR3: TGTGCCACCTCCATAGCGGGAGAGGGGCGGGAGACCCAGTACTTC. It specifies CATSIAGEGRETQYF.

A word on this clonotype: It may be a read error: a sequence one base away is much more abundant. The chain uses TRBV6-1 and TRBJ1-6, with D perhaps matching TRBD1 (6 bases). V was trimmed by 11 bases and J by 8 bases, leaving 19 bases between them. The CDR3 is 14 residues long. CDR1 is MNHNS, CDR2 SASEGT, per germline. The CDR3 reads CAGTPGTSYSPLHF. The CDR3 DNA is TGTGCCGGGACTCCCGGGACAAGTTATTCACCCCTCCACTTT.

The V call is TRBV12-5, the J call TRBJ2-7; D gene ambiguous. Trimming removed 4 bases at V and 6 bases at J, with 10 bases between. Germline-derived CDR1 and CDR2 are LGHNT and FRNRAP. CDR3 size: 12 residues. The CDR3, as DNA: TGTGCTAGTGGTTCCACAGCCTGCGAGCAGTACTTC. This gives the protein CASGSTACEQYF. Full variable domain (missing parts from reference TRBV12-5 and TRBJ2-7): DARVTQTPRHKVTEMGQEVTMRCQPILGHNTVFWYRQTMMQGLELLAYFRNRAPLDDSGMPKDRFSAEMPDATLATLKIQPSEPRDSAVYFCASGSTACEQYFGPGTRLTVT.

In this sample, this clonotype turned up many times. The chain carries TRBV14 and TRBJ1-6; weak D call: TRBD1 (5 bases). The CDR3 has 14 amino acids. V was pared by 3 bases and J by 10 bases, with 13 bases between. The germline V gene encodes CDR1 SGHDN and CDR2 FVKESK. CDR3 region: CASSHWTRGSPLHF. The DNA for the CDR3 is TGTGCCAGCAGCCATTGGACAAGAGGGTCACCCCTCCACTTT.

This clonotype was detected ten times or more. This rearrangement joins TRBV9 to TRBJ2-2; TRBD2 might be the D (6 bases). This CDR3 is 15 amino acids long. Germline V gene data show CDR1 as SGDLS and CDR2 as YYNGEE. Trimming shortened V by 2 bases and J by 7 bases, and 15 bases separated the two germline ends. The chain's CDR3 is CASSVTRAAGGELFF. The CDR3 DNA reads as TGTGCCAGCAGCGTGACTAGGGCGGCGGGCGGGGAGCTGTTTTTT.

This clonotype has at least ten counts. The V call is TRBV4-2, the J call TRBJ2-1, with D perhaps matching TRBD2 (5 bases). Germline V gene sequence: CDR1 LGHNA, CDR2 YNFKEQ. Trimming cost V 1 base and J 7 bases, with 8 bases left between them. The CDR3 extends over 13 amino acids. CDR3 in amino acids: CASSQVLDNEQFF. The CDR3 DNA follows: TGTGCCAGCAGCCAAGTACTAGATAATGAGCAGTTCTTC.

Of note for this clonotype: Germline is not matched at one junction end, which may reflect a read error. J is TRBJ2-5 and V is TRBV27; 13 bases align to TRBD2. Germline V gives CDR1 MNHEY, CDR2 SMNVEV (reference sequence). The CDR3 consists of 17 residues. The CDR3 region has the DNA TGTGCCGGCAGACTGTCGGGACTAGCGGGATTTGGCGAGACCCAGTACTTC. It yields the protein CAGRLSGLAGFGETQYF.

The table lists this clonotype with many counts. The CDR3 is CASSGLGKGVYNEQFF. As DNA, the CDR3 is TGTGCCAGCAGTGGCCTAGGGAAAGGGGTCTACAATGAGCAGTTCTTC. The rearrangement joins TRBV25-1 to TRBJ2-1; TRBD1 might be the D (5 bases). V was cut by 4 bases and J by 3 bases, with 16 bases left in between. The CDR3 sequence is 16 residues long. Germline V gene data show CDR1 as MGHDK and CDR2 as SYGVNS.

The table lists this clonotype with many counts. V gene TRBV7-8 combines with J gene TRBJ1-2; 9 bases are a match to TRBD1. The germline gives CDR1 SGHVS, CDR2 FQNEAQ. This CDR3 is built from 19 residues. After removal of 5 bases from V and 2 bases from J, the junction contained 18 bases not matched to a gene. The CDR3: CASSTDKQGAPRVNYGYTF. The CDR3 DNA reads TGTGCCAGCAGCACGGACAAACAGGGGGCGCCGCGTGTGAACTATGGCTACACCTTC.

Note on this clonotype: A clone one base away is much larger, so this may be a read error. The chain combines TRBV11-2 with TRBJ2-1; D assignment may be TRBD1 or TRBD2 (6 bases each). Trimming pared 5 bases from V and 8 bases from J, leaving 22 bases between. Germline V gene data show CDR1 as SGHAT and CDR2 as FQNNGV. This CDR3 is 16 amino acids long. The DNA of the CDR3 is TGTGCCAGCAGCCATGAACCCGCTACCGGGGGCCATGAGCAGTTCTTC. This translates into CASSHEPATGGHEQFF. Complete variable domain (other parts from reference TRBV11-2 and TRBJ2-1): EAGVAQSPRYKIIEKRQSVAFWCNPISGHATLYWYQQILGQGPKLLIQFQNNGVVDDSQLPKDRFSAERLKGVDSTLKIQPAKLEDSAVYLCASSHEPATGGHEQFFGPGTRLTVL.

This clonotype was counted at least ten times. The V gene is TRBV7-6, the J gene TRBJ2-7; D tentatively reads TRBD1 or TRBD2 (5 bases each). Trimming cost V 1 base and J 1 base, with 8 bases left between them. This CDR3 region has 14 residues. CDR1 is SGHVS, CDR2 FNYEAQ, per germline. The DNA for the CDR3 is TGTGCCAGCAGCTTAGAGGGACGGTCCTACGAGCAGTACTTC. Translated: CASSLEGRSYEQYF.

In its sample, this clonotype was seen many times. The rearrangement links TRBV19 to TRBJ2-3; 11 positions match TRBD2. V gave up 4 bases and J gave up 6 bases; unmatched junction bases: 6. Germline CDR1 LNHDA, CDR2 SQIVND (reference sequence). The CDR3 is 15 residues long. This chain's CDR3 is CASSTLLAGGDTQYF. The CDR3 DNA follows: TGTGCCAGTAGTACCCTCTTAGCGGGGGGGGATACGCAGTATTTT. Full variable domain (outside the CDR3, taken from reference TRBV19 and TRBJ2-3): DGGITQSPKYLFRKEGQNVTLSCEQNLNHDAMYWYRQDPGQGLRLIYYSQIVNDFQKGDIAEGYSVSREKKESFPLTVTSAQKNPTAFYLCASSTLLAGGDTQYFGPGTRLTVL.

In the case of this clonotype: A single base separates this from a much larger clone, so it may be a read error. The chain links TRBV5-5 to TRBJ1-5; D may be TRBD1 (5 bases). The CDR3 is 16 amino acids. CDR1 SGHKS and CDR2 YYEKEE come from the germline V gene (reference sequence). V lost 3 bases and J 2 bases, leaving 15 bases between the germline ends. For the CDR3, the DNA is TGTGCCAGCAGCTCGGTACTCACGGGGGGCAATCAGCCCCAGCATTTT. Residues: CASSSVLTGGNQPQHF.